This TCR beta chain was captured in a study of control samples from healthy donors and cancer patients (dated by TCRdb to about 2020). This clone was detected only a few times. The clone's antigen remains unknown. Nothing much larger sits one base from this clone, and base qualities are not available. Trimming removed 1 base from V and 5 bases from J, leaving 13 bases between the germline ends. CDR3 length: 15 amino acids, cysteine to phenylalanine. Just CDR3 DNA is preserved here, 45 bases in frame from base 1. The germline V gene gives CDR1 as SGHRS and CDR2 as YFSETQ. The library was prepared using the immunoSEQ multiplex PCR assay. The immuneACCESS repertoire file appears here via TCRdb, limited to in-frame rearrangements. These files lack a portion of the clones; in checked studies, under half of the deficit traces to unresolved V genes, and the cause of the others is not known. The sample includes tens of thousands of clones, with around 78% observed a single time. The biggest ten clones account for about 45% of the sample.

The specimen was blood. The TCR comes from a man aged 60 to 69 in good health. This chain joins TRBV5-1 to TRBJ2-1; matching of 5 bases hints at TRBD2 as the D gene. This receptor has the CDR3 CASSLIQRSNNEQFF. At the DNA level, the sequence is TGCGCCAGCAGCTTGATCCAGCGGAGCAACAATGAGCAGTTCTTC.